A single sample is the source of the 13 T cell receptor beta chains below, sequenced in a study of OX40 agonist ivuxolimab in advanced cancers. Measured with immunoSEQ multiplex PCR; TCRdb has only the in-frame clones, and not every one. The sample has approximately 89,000 clones, around 85% seen once; the top ten hold approximately 0.49%. The specimen was CD4+ or CD8+ T cells sorted from blood, collected in a trial of the OX40 agonist ivuxolimab. The receptor set was obtained from an adult with an advanced solid tumor such as melanoma, head and neck, liver or kidney cancer.

The V call is TRBV18, the J call TRBJ1-1; 12 nucleotides match TRBD1. Per germline, CDR1 KGHSH and CDR2 LQKENI. The ends lost 3 bases at V and 2 bases at J; junction bases unmatched: 4. CDR3 size: 16 residues. CDR3 region: CASSPQGTGGNTEAFF. In DNA, the CDR3 is TGTGCCAGCTCACCGCAAGGGACAGGGGGCAACACTGAAGCTTTCTTT.

The chain uses TRBV5-1 and TRBJ2-7; no clear D gene. Trimming stripped 0 bases from V and 0 bases from J, with 7 bases between. The CDR3 sequence is 14 residues long. The germline V gene has CDR1 SGHRS and CDR2 YFSETQ. CDR3 protein: CASSLGQISYEQYF. CDR3 nucleotide sequence: TGCGCCAGCAGCTTGGGGCAGATCTCCTACGAGCAGTACTTC. Full variable domain (remainder filled in from reference TRBV5-1 and TRBJ2-7): KAGVTQTPRYLIKTRGQQVTLSCSPISGHRSVSWYQQTPGQGLQFLFEYFSETQRNKGNFPGRFSGRQFSNSRSEMNVSTLELGDSALYLCASSLGQISYEQYFGPGTRLTVT.

This chain connects TRBV5-1 to TRBJ2-3; the D is unclear. The CDR3 runs 14 residues. V shed 1 base and J shed 0 bases, with 6 bases lying between them. The germline CDR1 and CDR2 sequences are SGHRS and YFSETQ. CDR3: CASSLWQSTDTQYF. As DNA, the CDR3 is TGCGCCAGCAGCTTGTGGCAGAGCACAGATACGCAGTATTTT.

The chain links TRBV5-1 to TRBJ1-4; D is perhaps TRBD1 (5 bases). The CDR3 runs to 17 residues. Germline lookup yields CDR1 SGHRS and CDR2 YFSETQ. V lost 4 bases and J lost 7, with 23 bases in between. CDR3 sequence reads: CASSSHSPDTGGEKLFF. DNA of the CDR3: TGCGCCAGCAGCAGCCACTCCCCGGACACCGGTGGTGAAAAACTGTTTTTT.

The chain couples TRBV19 to TRBJ2-2, with 8 bases identical to TRBD1. The CDR3 is 18 residues long. CDR1 LNHDA and CDR2 SQIVND come from the germline V gene (reference sequence). The V gene end was trimmed by 2 bases and the J gene end by 5 bases; junction bases not matched to a gene: 13. The CDR3 loop reads CASSIRVRQGAMTGELFF. The CDR3, as DNA: TGTGCCAGTAGTATAAGAGTCCGGCAGGGGGCGATGACCGGGGAGCTGTTTTTT.

The chain combines TRBV19 with TRBJ1-1, with D possibly matching TRBD1 (5 bases). Germline CDR1 and CDR2: LNHDA and SQIVND (reference sequence). The CDR3 consists of 14 residues. V was clipped by 10 bases and J by 1 base, with 16 bases between them. The chain's CDR3 is CATTSGGSNTEAFF. The CDR3 DNA sequence: TGTGCCACTACGAGTGGGGGGTCGAACACTGAAGCTTTCTTT.

The chain has TRBV9 and TRBJ2-5; 7 bases fit TRBD2. The CDR3 length is 15 residues. V lost 0 bases to trimming and J lost 5 bases; unmatched junction nucleotides: 7. The germline V gene has CDR1 SGDLS and CDR2 YYNGEE. The CDR3: CASSVAGGLEETQYF. DNA of the CDR3: TGTGCCAGCAGCGTAGCCGGGGGGTTGGAGGAGACCCAGTACTTC.

The rearrangement links TRBV7-3 to TRBJ2-2; D ambiguous. V dropped 2 bases and J dropped 1 base, with 5 bases sitting between them. Per germline, CDR1 SGHTA and CDR2 FQGTGA. CDR3 length: 14 amino acids. Here the CDR3 DNA reads TGTGCCAGCAGCTTAGTGGTGAACACCGGGGAGCTGTTTTTT. This codes for CASSLVVNTGELFF.

The rearrangement joins TRBV6-1 to TRBJ1-2; no definite D call. CDR3 size: 13 residues. From germline, CDR1 is MNHNS and CDR2 SASEGT. V shed 7 bases and J shed 4 bases, with 13 bases lying between them. For the CDR3, the DNA is TGTGCCAGCACCTCCTCGGTAGGCTATGGCTACACCTTC. It encodes CASTSSVGYGYTF.

The V gene is TRBV19, the J gene TRBJ2-1; no firm D call. The germline CDR1 and CDR2 sequences are LNHDA and SQIVND (reference sequence). The CDR3 runs to 13 residues. Trimming took 6 bases from V and 2 from J, leaving 8 bases between them. CDR3 in amino acids: CASRDSAYNEQFF. CDR3 DNA sequence: TGTGCCAGTAGGGATAGTGCCTACAATGAGCAGTTCTTC.

In this sample, this clone turned up once. This chain uses TRBV7-3 with TRBJ2-5, with D perhaps matching TRBD1 (6 bases). This CDR3 region has 15 residues. V lost 3 bases, J lost 5 bases, and 16 bases lay in between. The V gene's germline CDR1 is SGHTA and CDR2 FQGTGA. The CDR3 DNA follows: TGTGCCAGCAGCTTCTTTGCACATAGGGGGGAGACCCAGTACTTC. Its translation is CASSFFAHRGETQYF.

V usage is TRBV5-6 and J usage is TRBJ2-3; 10 bases agree with TRBD1. CDR1 is SGHDT and CDR2 is YYEEEE in the germline V gene. Losses at the gene ends were 8 bases for V and 4 bases for J; bases not matched to a gene: 7. CDR3 length equals 14 residues. The CDR3 reads CASNRDRGPDTQYF. The DNA for the CDR3 is TGTGCCAGTAACCGGGACAGGGGTCCAGATACGCAGTATTTT.

This clone appeared a single time. The V and J genes are TRBV6-8 and TRBJ1-1; no definite D call. This CDR3 comprises 11 residues. The V gene lost 5 bases and the J gene lost 5 bases, with 6 bases spanning the gap. Germline CDR1 MNHGY, CDR2 SAAAGT. Written as DNA, the CDR3 is TGTGCCAGCAGTGCTGAAACTGAAGCTTTCTTT. Encoded protein: CASSAETEAFF.